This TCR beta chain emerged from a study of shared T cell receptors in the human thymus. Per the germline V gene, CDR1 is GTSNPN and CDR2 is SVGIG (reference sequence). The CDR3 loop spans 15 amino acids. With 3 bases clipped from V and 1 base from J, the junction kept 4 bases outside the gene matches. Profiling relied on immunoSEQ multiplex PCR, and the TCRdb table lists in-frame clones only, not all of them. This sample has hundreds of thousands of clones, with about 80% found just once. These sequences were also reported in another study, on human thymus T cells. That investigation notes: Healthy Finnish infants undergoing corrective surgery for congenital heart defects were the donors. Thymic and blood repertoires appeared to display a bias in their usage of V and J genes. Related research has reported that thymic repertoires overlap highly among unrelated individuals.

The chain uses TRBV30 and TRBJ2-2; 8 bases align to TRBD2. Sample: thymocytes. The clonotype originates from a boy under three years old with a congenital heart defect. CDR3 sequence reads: CAWSAGGVNTGELFF. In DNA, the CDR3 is TGTGCCTGGAGCGCGGGAGGAGTGAACACCGGGGAGCTGTTTTTT.